A single sample gave rise to the 28 T cell receptor beta chains below, sequenced in a study of blood T cell repertoires in COVID-19. Clones were sequenced by immunoSEQ multiplex PCR, and TCRdb holds only the in-frame ones, with some missing. The sample contains roughly 250,000 clones, approximately 85% of which appear only once. Sequenced material: peripheral blood. The receptors shown here come from a human donor with COVID-19, enrolled during active disease. The donor label of this sample is uncertain.

This clone has just a few counts. The chain carries TRBV5-1 and TRBJ2-7; tentatively, D is TRBD1 (6 bases). CDR1 is SGHRS and CDR2 is YFSETQ in the germline V gene. This CDR3 has 13 amino acids. Trimming pared 6 bases from V and 3 bases from J, leaving 13 bases between. The CDR3 protein is CASMLRGGYEQYF. For the CDR3, the DNA is TGCGCCAGCATGCTCCGAGGGGGCTACGAGCAGTACTTC.

J is TRBJ2-2 and V is TRBV3-1 (or the pseudogene TRBV3-2), with 9 nucleotides matching TRBD2. V was pared by 4 bases and J by 7 bases, with 4 bases of the junction left unmatched. The V gene's germline CDR1 is LGHDT and CDR2 YNNKEL (reference sequence). The CDR3 loop spans 14 amino acids. CDR3 DNA sequence: TGTGCCAGCAGCCTAGCGGGAGTCGACGGGGAGCTGTTTTTT. It codes for CASSLAGVDGELFF.

The gene calls are TRBV28 and TRBJ2-2; 12 bases agree with TRBD1. CDR1 MDHEN and CDR2 SYDVKM come from the germline V gene. V shed 3 bases, J shed 4 bases, and the junction held 9 bases outside the gene matches. The length of the CDR3 is 18 residues. The CDR3 spells CASSFPPGQGAPTGELFF. The CDR3 DNA follows: TGTGCCAGCAGTTTCCCCCCGGGACAGGGGGCGCCCACCGGGGAGCTGTTTTTT.

CDR3 sequence reads: CASSPDRVLGGYTF. CDR3 coding DNA: TGTGCCAGTAGCCCCGACAGGGTATTAGGTGGCTACACCTTC. This sequence joins TRBV19 and TRBJ1-2, with TRBD1 matching over 7 bases. The CDR3 length is 14 residues. V lost 6 bases and J lost 7; bases outside the gene matches: 11. Germline assignment: CDR1 LNHDA and CDR2 SQIVND (reference sequence). Full variable domain (remainder filled in from reference TRBV19 and TRBJ1-2): DGGITQSPKYLFRKEGQNVTLSCEQNLNHDAMYWYRQDPGQGLRLIYYSQIVNDFQKGDIAEGYSVSREKKESFPLTVTSAQKNPTAFYLCASSPDRVLGGYTFGSGTRLTVV.

This clone was counted a few times. The chain joins TRBV7-9 to TRBJ1-1; D is undetermined. The germline V gene encodes CDR1 SEHNR and CDR2 FQNEAQ (reference sequence). V was clipped by 0 bases and J by 5 bases, with 10 bases between them. The CDR3 totals 14 residues. CDR3 region: CASSLASPMTEAFF. The DNA of the CDR3 is TGTGCCAGCAGCTTAGCCAGTCCGATGACTGAAGCTTTCTTT. The full variable domain, completed using reference TRBV7-9 and TRBJ1-1, is DTGVSQNPRHKITKRGQNVTFRCDPISEHNRLYWYRQTLGQGPEFLTYFQNEAQLEKSRLLSDRFSAERPKGSFSTLEIQRTEQGDSAMYLCASSLASPMTEAFFGQGTRLTVV.

The chain uses TRBV11-2 and TRBJ2-1, with no clear D. The CDR3 has 13 residues. From germline, CDR1 is SGHAT and CDR2 FQNNGV. V was cut by 5 bases and J by 5 bases, with 10 bases left in between. The CDR3 loop reads CASSRGRNNEQFF. As DNA, the CDR3 is TGTGCCAGCAGCCGAGGCAGAAACAATGAGCAGTTCTTC.

The chain has TRBV6-2 or TRBV6-3 and TRBJ2-3; 8 bases match TRBD2. Germline V lookup: CDR1 MNHEY, CDR2 SVGEGT. With V trimmed by 1 base and J by 3 bases, 3 bases remained unmatched. The CDR3 covers 15 residues. The DNA of the CDR3 is TGTGCCAGCAGTTACTGGGCTAGCGGGACAGATACGCAGTATTTT. The encoded protein is CASSYWASGTDTQYF.

A word on this clone: Other DNA sequences from this sample encode an identical CDR3 as well. The genes are TRBV12-3 or TRBV12-4 and TRBJ1-5; D gene uncertain. This CDR3 is 11 amino acids long. V lost 4 bases to trimming and J lost 9 bases, with 7 bases between them. CDR3 nucleotide sequence: TGTGCCAGCAGTTCCCGGGGGCCCCAGCATTTT. Protein: CASSSRGPQHF.

This sequence joins TRBV18 and TRBJ2-7, with 7 bases lining up with TRBD2. The germline V gene has CDR1 KGHSH and CDR2 LQKENI. V was clipped by 3 bases and J by 7 bases; unmatched bases: 9. This CDR3 is 14 amino acids long. The CDR3 reads CASSPGGTAGEQYF. The CDR3 coding sequence is TGTGCCAGCTCACCCGGGGGGACCGCCGGGGAGCAGTACTTC.

This chain joins TRBV30 and TRBJ1-4; 10 nucleotides align to TRBD1. The CDR3 loop spans 14 amino acids. Trimming removed 2 bases from V and 6 bases from J; junction bases left unmatched: 3. Germline CDR1 reads GTSNPN; CDR2 reads SVGIG (reference sequence). The CDR3 coding sequence is TGTGCCTGGAGTTCTGGGACAGGGGATGAAAAACTGTTTTTT. This translates into CAWSSGTGDEKLFF.

The chain couples TRBV10-1 to TRBJ1-1; tentatively, D is TRBD1 (6 bases). The CDR3 loop spans 17 amino acids. Germline CDR1 reads WNHNN; CDR2 reads SYGVQD (reference sequence). V lost 2 bases and J 0 bases, leaving 16 bases between the germline ends. The CDR3 sequence: CASSETKGQGMNTEAFF. The CDR3 region has the DNA TGCGCCAGCAGTGAGACGAAAGGGCAGGGGATGAACACTGAAGCTTTCTTT.

The chain combines TRBV27 with TRBJ1-2; 7 bases are shared with TRBD1. Germline CDR1 MNHEY, CDR2 SMNVEV (reference sequence). This CDR3 spans 14 amino acids. Trimming removed 6 bases from V and 0 bases from J; junction bases left unmatched: 4. CDR3 nucleotide sequence: TGTGCCAGCAGGGACAGGCAAGCTAACTATGGCTACACCTTC. Translation gives CASRDRQANYGYTF.

The chain recombines TRBV9 with TRBJ2-1; 8 positions agree with TRBD1. Trimming took 1 base from V and 8 from J; bases not matched to a gene: 14. Germline-derived CDR1 and CDR2 are SGDLS and YYNGEE. The CDR3 extends over 17 amino acids. The CDR3 loop is CASSVTVGQGAHYEQFF. In DNA form, the CDR3 reads TGTGCCAGCAGCGTAACGGTCGGGCAGGGGGCCCACTATGAGCAGTTCTTC.

The chain uses TRBV7-9 and TRBJ2-7; D gene uncertain. The length of the CDR3 is 11 residues. CDR1 and CDR2 (germline): SEHNR, FQNEAQ (reference sequence). Between the trimmed V and J ends, which lost 5 bases and 6 bases, there was a span of 8 bases. For the CDR3, the DNA is TGTGCCAGCAGCCGACTGGTCGAGCAGTACTTC. It translates to CASSRLVEQYF.

The V gene is TRBV19, the J gene TRBJ1-5; D perhaps matches TRBD1 (5 bases). V was pared by 0 bases and J by 10 bases, with 10 bases between. Germline CDR1 LNHDA, CDR2 SQIVND (reference sequence). This CDR3 comprises 13 residues. CDR3 loop: CASSIDLGGPQHF. The CDR3 DNA sequence: TGTGCCAGTAGTATAGATTTGGGGGGTCCCCAGCATTTT.

This rearrangement joins TRBV30 to TRBJ2-1; D gene uncertain. Trimming stripped 0 bases from V and 0 bases from J, with 18 bases between. Germline CDR1 GTSNPN, CDR2 SVGIG (reference sequence). The CDR3 covers 18 residues. This CDR3 is CAWSVLSVTLSSYNEQFF. CDR3 nucleotides: TGTGCCTGGAGTGTACTATCCGTCACGCTTAGCTCCTACAATGAGCAGTTCTTC.

V usage is TRBV25-1 and J usage is TRBJ2-5, with a possible D match to TRBD1 (6 bases). Germline V gives CDR1 MGHDK, CDR2 SYGVNS. V was shortened by 1 base and J by 3 bases, with 12 bases between the two germline ends. This CDR3 has 15 residues. The CDR3 loop is CASSEWGRGKETQYF. DNA for the CDR3: TGTGCCAGCAGTGAATGGGGCAGGGGCAAAGAGACCCAGTACTTC.

This sequence joins TRBV6-1 and TRBJ1-2; 8 nucleotides line up with TRBD1. There are 19 residues in the CDR3. Germline CDR1 and CDR2: MNHNS and SASEGT. Trimming cost V 4 bases and J 3 bases; bases outside gene matches: 19. CDR3 nucleotides: TGTGCCAGCAGTGCCATTGCGGGGACAGGCGGGTATTCAGACTATGGCTACACCTTC. Translation: CASSAIAGTGGYSDYGYTF.

The chain links TRBV3-1 (or the pseudogene TRBV3-2) to TRBJ2-1; 8 bases agree with TRBD2. The V gene's germline CDR1 is LGHDT and CDR2 YNNKEL (reference sequence). This CDR3 has 15 amino acids. With V trimmed by 4 bases and J by 7 bases, 9 bases remained unmatched. The CDR3 region has the DNA TGTGCCAGCAGCCTTATAGCGGGGCCGGGGAATGAGCAGTTCTTC. Amino acids: CASSLIAGPGNEQFF.

The chain uses TRBV9 and TRBJ2-2; possibly TRBD1 for D (5 bases). This CDR3 has 14 amino acids. Germline CDR1 SGDLS, CDR2 YYNGEE. The V and J ends lost 1 base and 5 bases respectively, with 9 bases between them. Here the CDR3 reads CASSVRGATGELFF. The CDR3 DNA reads as TGTGCCAGCAGCGTAAGGGGTGCAACCGGGGAGCTGTTTTTT.

This clone was detected once. V gene TRBV19 combines with J gene TRBJ2-3; 7 nucleotides agree with TRBD1. Germline CDR1 and CDR2: LNHDA and SQIVND (reference sequence). CDR3 length: 15 residues. J lost 0 bases, V lost 6 bases, and 6 bases had no gene match. CDR3 protein: CASSLGTVSTDTQYF. Written as DNA, the CDR3 is TGTGCCAGTAGCCTTGGGACAGTCAGCACAGATACGCAGTATTTT.

The gene calls are TRBV7-3 and TRBJ2-2; 13 nucleotides line up with TRBD2. The junction had 7 bases not matched to a gene; V was cut back by 5 bases and J by 10 bases. Per germline, CDR1 SGHTA and CDR2 FQGTGA. CDR3 size: 15 residues. CDR3 sequence reads: CASSDGTSGAAELFF. The DNA of the CDR3 is TGTGCCAGCAGCGATGGGACTAGCGGGGCGGCGGAGCTGTTTTTT.

This sequence joins TRBV14 and TRBJ1-2; no definite D call. The CDR3 is made up of 13 amino acids. Between the trimmed V and J ends, which lost 4 bases and 8 bases, there was a span of 14 bases. From germline, CDR1 is SGHDN and CDR2 FVKESK. The CDR3 protein is CASSLRPRGGYTF. The CDR3 nucleotides are TGTGCCAGCAGCCTCCGGCCTAGAGGGGGCTACACCTTC.

The chain combines TRBV20-1 with TRBJ1-4, with 7 bases matching TRBD1. Germline lookup yields CDR1 DFQATT and CDR2 SNEGSKA (reference sequence). V was clipped by 4 bases and J by 8 bases; unmatched bases: 7. The CDR3 extends over 13 amino acids. The CDR3 DNA sequence: TGCAGTGCTAATGACAGGGTAGGGGAAAAACTGTTTTTT. This codes for CSANDRVGEKLFF.

This clone was picked up one time. The chain employs TRBV9 and TRBJ2-1; 10 nucleotides match TRBD2. With V trimmed by 0 bases and J by 5 bases, 2 bases remained unmatched. Germline CDR1 and CDR2: SGDLS and YYNGEE. CDR3 length: 15 amino acids. Here the CDR3 reads CASSVDGTSDNEQFF. The CDR3 DNA reads TGTGCCAGCAGCGTAGATGGGACTAGCGACAATGAGCAGTTCTTC. Filled out from reference TRBV9 and TRBJ2-1, the complete variable domain reads DSGVTQTPKHLITATGQRVTLRCSPRSGDLSVYWYQQSLDQGLQFLIQYYNGEERAKGNILERFSAQQFPDLHSELNLSSLELGDSALYFCASSVDGTSDNEQFFGPGTRLTVL.

The chain links TRBV27 to TRBJ1-6, with no clear D. This CDR3 is built from 14 residues. Trimming cost V 8 bases and J 5 bases, with 13 bases left between them. Germline-derived CDR1 and CDR2 are MNHEY and SMNVEV (reference sequence). CDR3 in DNA: TGTGCCAGCGGGCCTCATCTGGATAATTCACCCCTCCACTTT. Amino acids: CASGPHLDNSPLHF.

This chain uses TRBV19 with TRBJ2-3, with D unresolved. Germline loops: CDR1 LNHDA, CDR2 SQIVND (reference sequence). The CDR3 is 15 residues long. The V and J ends lost 2 bases and 0 bases respectively, with 9 bases between them. The CDR3 nucleotides read TGTGCCAGTAGTATAACAGCTACTAGCACAGATACGCAGTATTTT. This gives the protein CASSITATSTDTQYF.

Worth noting for this clone: A read error may produce the germline difference seen at one junction end. V gene TRBV19 combines with J gene TRBJ1-1; D not certain. This CDR3 contains 19 residues. In germline, CDR1 is LNHDA, CDR2 SQIVND (reference sequence). In DNA form, the CDR3 reads TGTGCCAGTAGTATACACTTCGCGTACGCTAGACCCCAAAGGTGGGGAGTGATCTTT. Encoded protein: CASSIHFAYARPQRWGVIF.